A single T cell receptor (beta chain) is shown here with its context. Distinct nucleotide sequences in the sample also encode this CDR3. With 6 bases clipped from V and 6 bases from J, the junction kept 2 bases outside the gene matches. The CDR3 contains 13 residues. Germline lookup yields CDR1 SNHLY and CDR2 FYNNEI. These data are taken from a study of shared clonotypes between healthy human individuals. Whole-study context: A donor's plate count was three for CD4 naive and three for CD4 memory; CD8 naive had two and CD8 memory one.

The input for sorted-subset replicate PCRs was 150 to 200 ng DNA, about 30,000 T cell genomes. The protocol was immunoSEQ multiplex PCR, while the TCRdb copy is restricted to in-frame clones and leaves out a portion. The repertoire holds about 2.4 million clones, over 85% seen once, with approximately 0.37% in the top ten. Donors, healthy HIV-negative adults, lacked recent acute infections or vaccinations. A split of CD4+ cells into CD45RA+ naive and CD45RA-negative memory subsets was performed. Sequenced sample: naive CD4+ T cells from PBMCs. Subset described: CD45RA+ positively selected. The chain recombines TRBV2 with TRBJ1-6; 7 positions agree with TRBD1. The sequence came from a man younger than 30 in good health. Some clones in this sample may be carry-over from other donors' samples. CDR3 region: CASRGTVNSPLHF. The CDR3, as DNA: TGTGCCAGCAGAGGGACAGTTAATTCACCCCTCCACTTT.